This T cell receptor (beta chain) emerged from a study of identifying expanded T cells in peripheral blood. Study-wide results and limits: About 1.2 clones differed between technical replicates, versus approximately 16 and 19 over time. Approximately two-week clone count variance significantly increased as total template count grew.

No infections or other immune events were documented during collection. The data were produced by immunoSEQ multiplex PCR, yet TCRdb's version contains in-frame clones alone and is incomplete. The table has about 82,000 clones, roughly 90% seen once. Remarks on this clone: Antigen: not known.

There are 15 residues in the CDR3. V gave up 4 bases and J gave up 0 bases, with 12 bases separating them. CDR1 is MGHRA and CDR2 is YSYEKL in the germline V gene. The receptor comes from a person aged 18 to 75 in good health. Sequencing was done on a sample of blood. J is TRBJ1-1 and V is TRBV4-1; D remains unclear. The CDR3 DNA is TGCGCCAGCAGCCGTGGAAGGGATTTGAACACTGAAGCTTTCTTT. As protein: CASSRGRDLNTEAFF.